This is a list of T cell receptor beta chains from one sample in a study of T-cell memory formation after mild COVID-19. TCRdb reanalysed the 5' RACE reads using MiXCR and keeps one entry per CDR3 protein. The sample lists some 270,000 distinct CDR3 sequences, approximately 15% occurring once. The source material was PBMCs or a T cell subset sorted from them (not recorded which). The receptors were sampled from an adult woman who had mild COVID-19 (a few samples of this study predate the infection). Cell type and time point are not known. The CDR3 runs from the conserved cysteine through the conserved F or W. D genes are given only for firm matches. The size of a clone is reported for some rows only, either as once, few or many, or as a class for expanded clones.

d_gene	j_gene	v_gene	abundance	CDR3aa	CDR3nt
TRBD2	TRBJ2-5	TRBV20-1	few	CSAAGLAEPQETQYF	TGCAGTGCTGCGGGACTAGCGGAGCCCCAAGAGACCCAGTACTTC
-	TRBJ2-7	TRBV7-2	few	CASSYLPDSPYEQYF	TGTGCCAGCAGCTACCTACCCGACAGCCCCTACGAGCAGTACTTC
-	TRBJ1-1	TRBV5-1	-	CASSFPGRRGTEAFF	TGCGCCAGCAGCTTCCCGGGACGCCGGGGCACTGAAGCTTTCTTT
-	TRBJ1-3	TRBV7-9	-	CASIVPGVSGNTIYF	TGTGCCAGCATCGTTCCGGGGGTCTCTGGAAACACCATATATTTT
TRBD2	TRBJ2-7	TRBV11-3	-	CASSFRTSGNHEQYF	TGTGCCAGCAGCTTCCGGACTAGCGGGAACCACGAGCAGTACTTC
-	TRBJ2-1	TRBV2	-	CASMSGDEQFF	TGTGCCAGCATGTCGGGGGATGAGCAGTTCTTC
TRBD2	TRBJ2-1	TRBV20-1	few	CSPTLAGEYEQFF	TGCAGTCCAACACTAGCGGGAGAATATGAGCAGTTCTTC
-	TRBJ2-1	TRBV7-8	-	CASSPFGDNEQFF	TGTGCCAGCAGCCCATTCGGGGACAATGAGCAGTTCTTC
TRBD1	TRBJ1-6	TRBV3-1	-	CASSQRQTGINHF	TGTGCCAGCAGCCAACGGCAGACAGGGATCAACCACTTT
-	TRBJ2-1	TRBV11-2	few	CASSGQRGYEQFF	TGTGCCAGCAGCGGGCAAAGGGGGTATGAGCAGTTCTTC
-	TRBJ2-7	TRBV7-8	-	CASSFHLAGNPYEQYF	TGTGCCAGCAGCTTCCACCTGGCAGGGAACCCCTACGAGCAGTACTTC
-	TRBJ2-2	TRBV5-1	few	CASSLAQWKGTGELFF	TGCGCCAGCAGCTTGGCCCAATGGAAGGGAACCGGGGAGCTGTTTTTT
TRBD1	TRBJ2-5	TRBV6-2/TRBV6-3	few	CASSYTGEKTQYF	TGTGCCAGCAGTTATACAGGGGAAAAGACCCAGTACTTC
-	TRBJ2-1	TRBV20-1	few	CSARLGSPPHEQFF	TGCAGTGCTAGACTCGGGAGTCCCCCCCATGAGCAGTTCTTC
TRBD1	TRBJ2-7	TRBV4-1	-	CASSHTTGAYEQYF	TGCGCCAGCAGCCATACAACAGGGGCCTACGAGCAGTACTTC
-	TRBJ1-2	TRBV7-9	-	CASSPQGANYGYTF	TGTGCCAGCAGCCCACAGGGAGCTAACTATGGCTACACCTTC
-	TRBJ2-7	TRBV12-3/TRBV12-4	-	CASRSPPYEQYF	TGTGCCAGCAGATCCCCTCCCTACGAGCAGTACTTC
TRBD2	TRBJ2-1	TRBV11-2	few	CASSPLLAGGEQFF	TGTGCCAGCAGCCCCCTACTAGCGGGAGGAGAGCAGTTCTTC
-	TRBJ2-2	TRBV6-5	-	CASSYTGTARSNTGELFF	TGTGCCAGCAGTTACACCGGGACTGCACGGTCGAACACCGGGGAGCTGTTTTTT
-	TRBJ2-5	TRBV12-3/TRBV12-4	-	CASSLDVLRETQYF	TGTGCCAGCAGCCTCGACGTCCTGCGAGAGACCCAGTACTTC
TRBD1	TRBJ1-2	TRBV5-6	-	CASSTRDRGPFGYTF	TGTGCCAGCAGCACACGGGACAGGGGGCCTTTTGGCTACACCTTC
TRBD1	TRBJ1-1	TRBV3-1	-	CASSPTGRFSTEAFF	TGTGCCAGCAGCCCGACAGGGAGGTTCAGCACTGAAGCTTTCTTT
-	TRBJ2-1	TRBV7-2	few	CASSLVATILYNEQFF	TGTGCCAGCAGCTTAGTGGCGACTATACTCTACAATGAGCAGTTCTTC
-	TRBJ2-3	TRBV5-4	few	CASSGVSTDTQYF	TGTGCCAGCAGTGGGGTTAGCACAGATACGCAGTATTTT
-	TRBJ1-2	TRBV19	-	CASNTDLGGYTF	TGTGCCAGTAACACAGACCTAGGTGGCTACACCTTC
TRBD2	TRBJ2-4	TRBV5-1	few	CASSASGGAKNIQYF	TGCGCCAGCAGTGCTAGCGGGGGAGCCAAAAACATTCAGTACTTC
-	TRBJ2-1	TRBV5-1	-	CASKAGGTSYNEQFF	TGCGCCAGCAAAGCCGGCGGGACGTCCTACAATGAGCAGTTCTTC
-	TRBJ2-5	TRBV21-1	-	CASSKGLRETQYF	TGTGCCAGCAGCAAAGGGCTTCGAGAGACCCAGTACTTC
TRBD2	TRBJ2-2	TRBV12-3/TRBV12-4	few	CASRIGLASRGELFF	TGTGCCAGCAGAATAGGACTAGCGTCACGCGGGGAGCTGTTTTTT
-	TRBJ2-1	TRBV6-1	-	CASSEATSYNEQFF	TGTGCCAGCAGTGAAGCGACGAGTTACAATGAGCAGTTCTTC
TRBD1	TRBJ1-5	TRBV18	few	CASSPLGQHNQPQHF	TGTGCCAGCTCACCATTGGGACAGCACAATCAGCCCCAGCATTTT
TRBD2	TRBJ2-3	TRBV4-2	-	CASSPSRGGGTTLRTDTQYF	TGTGCCAGCAGCCCATCCCGGGGCGGGGGGACAACCCTACGCACAGATACGCAGTATTTT
-	TRBJ2-5	TRBV24-1	-	CAINGHGPRETQYF	TGTGCCATAAATGGACACGGGCCACGAGAGACCCAGTACTTC
TRBD2	TRBJ2-7	TRBV5-1	few	CASSLGTSGSSEQYF	TGCGCCAGCAGCTTGGGGACTAGCGGGAGTTCCGAGCAGTACTTC
-	TRBJ2-5	TRBV5-1	-	CASSWGLAQETQYF	TGCGCCAGCAGCTGGGGACTCGCGCAAGAGACCCAGTACTTC
TRBD2	TRBJ2-3	TRBV20-1	-	CSASTGGGGHTDTQYF	TGCAGTGCTAGCACAGGTGGCGGGGGGCACACAGATACGCAGTATTTT
-	TRBJ2-5	TRBV3-1	few	CASSQVNLAKVETQYF	TGTGCCAGCAGCCAAGTTAACCTAGCAAAGGTTGAGACCCAGTACTTC
-	TRBJ1-2	TRBV9	many	CASSVGPDSSIYGYTF	TGTGCCAGCAGCGTAGGACCAGACAGCTCCATCTATGGCTACACCTTC
-	TRBJ2-2	TRBV3-1	few	CASSAFGLNTGELFF	TGTGCCAGCAGCGCGTTCGGGCTTAACACCGGGGAGCTGTTTTTT
-	TRBJ2-3	TRBV20-1	-	CSATLAASSTDTQYF	TGCAGTGCTACTTTAGCGGCTTCTAGCACAGATACGCAGTATTTT